The clone carrying this T cell receptor (beta chain) has only a few counts. Its antigen remains unknown. This sample stems from a study of T cell repertoires in cytomegalovirus infection. In the study overall: It can be stated that public TCR beta signatures indicated CMV infection as well as a matching HLA type. General study findings and limits: The study identified carriers of CMV plus the relevant HLA from cumulative public TCR beta family frequency. Across the ex vivo response, the dominant clonotypes were HLA-C-restricted CMV-specific TCR beta clonotypes.

TCRdb itself ran the reads through MiXCR, one entry per CDR3 protein. The table includes 150,000 to 200,000 distinct CDR3 sequences, around 20% detected once. This sequence was found in a human donor in good health (CMV status not recorded). Some clones in this sample may be carry-over from other donors' samples. Sequencing was performed on PBMCs.

This CDR3 is CSVEEDPGGPQFF. The CDR3 DNA sequence: TGCAGCGTTGAAGAGGACCCCGGGGGGCCGCAGTTCTTC. The V gene is TRBV29-1, the J gene TRBJ2-1; D is perhaps TRBD2 (7 bases). V was cut by 0 bases and J by 12 bases, with 15 bases left in between. This CDR3 has 13 amino acids. Germline lookup yields CDR1 SQVTM and CDR2 ANQGSEA.